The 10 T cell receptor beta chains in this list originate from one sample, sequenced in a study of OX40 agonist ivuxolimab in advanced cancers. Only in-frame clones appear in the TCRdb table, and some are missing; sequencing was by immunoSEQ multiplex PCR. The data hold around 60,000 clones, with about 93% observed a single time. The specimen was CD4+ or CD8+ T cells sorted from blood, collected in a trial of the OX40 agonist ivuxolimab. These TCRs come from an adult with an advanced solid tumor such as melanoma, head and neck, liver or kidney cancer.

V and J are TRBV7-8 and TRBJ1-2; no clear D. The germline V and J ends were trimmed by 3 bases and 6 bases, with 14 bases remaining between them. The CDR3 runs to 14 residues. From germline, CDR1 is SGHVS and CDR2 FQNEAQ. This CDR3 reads CASSFTTGVDGYTF. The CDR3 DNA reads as TGTGCCAGCAGCTTTACCACGGGCGTGGATGGCTACACCTTC.

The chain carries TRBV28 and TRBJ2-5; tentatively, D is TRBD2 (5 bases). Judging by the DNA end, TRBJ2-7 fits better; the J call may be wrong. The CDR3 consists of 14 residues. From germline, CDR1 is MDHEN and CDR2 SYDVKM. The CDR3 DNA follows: TGTGCCAGCAGTCGAAGGACGACTACCTACGAGCAGTACTTC. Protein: CASSRRTTTYEQYF.

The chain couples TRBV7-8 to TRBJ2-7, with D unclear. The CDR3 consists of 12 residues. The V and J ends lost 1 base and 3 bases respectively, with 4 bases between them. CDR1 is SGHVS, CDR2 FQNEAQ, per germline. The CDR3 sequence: CASSLVIYEQYF. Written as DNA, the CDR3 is TGTGCCAGCAGCTTAGTGATCTACGAGCAGTACTTC.

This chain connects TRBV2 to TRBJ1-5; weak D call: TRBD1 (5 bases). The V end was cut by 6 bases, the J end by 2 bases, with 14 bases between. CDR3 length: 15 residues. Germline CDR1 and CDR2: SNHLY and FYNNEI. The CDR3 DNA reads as TGTGCCAGCAGGGCGACAGAGACTGGCAATCAGCCCCAGCATTTT. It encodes CASRATETGNQPQHF.

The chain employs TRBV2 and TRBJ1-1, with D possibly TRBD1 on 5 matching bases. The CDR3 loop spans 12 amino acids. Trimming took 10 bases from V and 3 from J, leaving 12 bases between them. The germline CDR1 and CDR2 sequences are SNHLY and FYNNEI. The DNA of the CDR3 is TGTGCCACACAGGAGACCGACACTGAAGCTTTCTTT. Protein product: CATQETDTEAFF.

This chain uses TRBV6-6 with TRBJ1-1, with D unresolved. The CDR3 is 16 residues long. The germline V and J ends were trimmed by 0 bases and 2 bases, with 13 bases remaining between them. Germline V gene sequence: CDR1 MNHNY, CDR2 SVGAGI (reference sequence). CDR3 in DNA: TGTGCCAGCAGTTACTCCTATCAGGAGGGCAACACTGAAGCTTTCTTT. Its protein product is CASSYSYQEGNTEAFF.

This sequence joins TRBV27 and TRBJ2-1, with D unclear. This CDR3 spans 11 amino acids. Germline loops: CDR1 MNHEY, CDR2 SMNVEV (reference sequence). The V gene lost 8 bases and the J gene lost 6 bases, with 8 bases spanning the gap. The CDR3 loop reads CASGPGNEQFF. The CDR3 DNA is TGTGCCAGCGGCCCCGGCAATGAGCAGTTCTTC.

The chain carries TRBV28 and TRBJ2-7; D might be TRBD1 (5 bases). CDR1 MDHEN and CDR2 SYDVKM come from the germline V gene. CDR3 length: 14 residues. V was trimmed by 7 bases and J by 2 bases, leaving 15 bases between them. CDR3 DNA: TGTGCCAGCACTCCCCAGGGAAATGCCTACGAGCAGTACTTC. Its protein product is CASTPQGNAYEQYF. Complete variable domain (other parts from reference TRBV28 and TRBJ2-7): DVKVTQSSRYLVKRTGEKVFLECVQDMDHENMFWYRQDPGLGLRLIYFSYDVKMKEKGDIPEGYSVSREKKERFSLILESASTNQTSMYLCASTPQGNAYEQYFGPGTRLTVT.

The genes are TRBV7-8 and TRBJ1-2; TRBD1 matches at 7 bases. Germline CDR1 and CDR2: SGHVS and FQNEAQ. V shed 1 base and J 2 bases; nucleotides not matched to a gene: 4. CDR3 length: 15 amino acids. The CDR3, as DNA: TGTGCCAGCAGCTTAGTTGGGACAGTGAACTATGGCTACACCTTC. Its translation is CASSLVGTVNYGYTF.

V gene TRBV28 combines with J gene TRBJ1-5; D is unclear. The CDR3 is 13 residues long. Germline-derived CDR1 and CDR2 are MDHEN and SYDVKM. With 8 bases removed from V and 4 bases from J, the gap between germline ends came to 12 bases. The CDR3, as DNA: TGTGCCAGCTACACCCCCAGGAATCAGCCCCAGCATTTT. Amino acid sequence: CASYTPRNQPQHF.